A single sample is the source of the 24 T cell receptor beta chains below, sequenced in a study of T cell repertoires in cytomegalovirus infection. Via MiXCR, TCRdb re-called the reads, giving one row per CDR3 protein. Of approximately 700,000 distinct CDR3 sequences listed, 35% were seen once; the top ten hold roughly 2.9%. Sequencing was done on a sample of PBMCs. The receptors come from a human donor in good health (CMV status not recorded). Some clones in this sample may be carry-over from other donors' samples.

The V gene is TRBV28, the J gene TRBJ1-1; D may be TRBD1 (6 bases). The CDR3 length is 17 residues. V was shortened by 6 bases and J by 4 bases, with 24 bases between the two germline ends. Germline CDR1 and CDR2: MDHEN and SYDVKM. The CDR3 reads CASSRGGGGVFRTEAFF. DNA of the CDR3: TGTGCCAGCAGCCGGGGAGGGGGTGGGGTGTTTCGCACTGAAGCTTTCTTT.

The chain is built from TRBV5-6 and TRBJ2-3, with unresolved D. V lost 0 bases to trimming and J lost 8 bases, with 4 bases between them. Germline V gene sequence: CDR1 SGHDT, CDR2 YYEEEE. This CDR3 is 11 amino acids long. The CDR3 nucleotides read TGTGCCAGCAGCTTGGCCCTTACGCAGTATTTT. Its protein product is CASSLALTQYF.

Turning to this clonotype: Possible read error: a much larger clone is one base away. The rearrangement joins TRBV28 to TRBJ1-1, with unresolved D. V was pared by 6 bases and J by 3 bases, with 8 bases between. Germline values: CDR1 MDHEN, CDR2 SYDVKM. This CDR3 is 12 amino acids long. CDR3 DNA sequence: TGTGCCAGCAGGTGGGGATACACTGAAGCTTTCTTT. Its protein product is CASRWGYTEAFF.

V gene TRBV24-1 combines with J gene TRBJ2-2; D is possibly TRBD1 (6 bases). CDR3 length: 12 amino acids. Trimming pared 8 bases from V and 3 bases from J, leaving 6 bases between. Germline-derived CDR1 and CDR2 are KGHDR and SFDVKD. The CDR3 protein is CATTGDTGELFF. The CDR3 DNA follows: TGTGCCACCACAGGGGACACCGGGGAGCTGTTTTTT.

The rearrangement joins TRBV15 to TRBJ2-2; a weak D match, TRBD2 (6 bases). CDR3 length: 13 amino acids. Germline V CDR1 and CDR2: LNHNV, YYDKDF (reference sequence). With 1 base removed from V and 6 bases from J, the gap between germline ends came to 6 bases. The CDR3 protein is CATSRGGAGELFF. The CDR3 bases are TGTGCCACCAGCAGAGGGGGGGCCGGGGAGCTGTTTTTT.

The rearrangement uses TRBV29-1 and TRBJ1-1; perhaps TRBD1 as D (6 bases). The V end was cut by 4 bases, the J end by 11 bases, with 26 bases between. CDR1 and CDR2 (germline): SQVTM, ANQGSEA. CDR3 length: 15 amino acids. In DNA form, the CDR3 reads TGCAGCGTTGCCGCATCTGGGGCCACAGGGCCGGGGGCTTTCTTT. This codes for CSVAASGATGPGAFF.

This clonotype was detected once. The V call is TRBV7-9, the J call TRBJ1-2; D not certain. Trimming removed 6 bases at V and 2 bases at J, with 13 bases between. The germline V gene has CDR1 SEHNR and CDR2 FQNEAQ (reference sequence). The CDR3 sequence is 14 residues long. The CDR3 DNA reads TGTGCCAGCAGATGGGCAGCCGAAAACTATGGCTACACCTTC. This gives the protein CASRWAAENYGYTF. The full variable domain, completed using reference TRBV7-9 and TRBJ1-2, is DTGVSQNPRHKITKRGQNVTFRCDPISEHNRLYWYRQTLGQGPEFLTYFQNEAQLEKSRLLSDRFSAERPKGSFSTLEIQRTEQGDSAMYLCASRWAAENYGYTFGSGTRLTVV.

The chain couples TRBV25-1 to TRBJ2-4, with TRBD2 identical over 13 bases. The CDR3 covers 18 residues. The germline CDR1 and CDR2 sequences are MGHDK and SYGVNS. The J segment lost 8 bases and the V segment lost 8 bases, leaving 18 bases of the junction unmatched. CDR3 region: CASASSPGLAGYGDIQYF. For the CDR3, the DNA is TGTGCCAGCGCCTCGTCACCGGGACTAGCGGGATATGGAGACATTCAGTACTTC.

This clonotype occurred once. The gene calls are TRBV3-1 and TRBJ2-7, with 7 bases identical to TRBD2. CDR1 is LGHDT, CDR2 YNNKEL, per germline (reference sequence). The CDR3 has 14 amino acids. V lost 2 bases to trimming and J lost 7 bases; unmatched junction nucleotides: 8. CDR3 coding DNA: TGTGCCAGCAGCCAATCTCAGGGAGCGGGGGAGCAGTACTTC. Translation: CASSQSQGAGEQYF.

The gene calls are TRBV28 and TRBJ2-1, with 8 bases matching TRBD2. Trimming at V came to 5 bases and at J to 4 bases, leaving 10 bases not matched to a gene. Germline loops: CDR1 MDHEN, CDR2 SYDVKM. The CDR3 contains 16 residues. CDR3: CASSPPPASGYNEQFF. In nucleotides, the CDR3 is TGTGCCAGCAGTCCCCCCCCGGCTAGCGGGTACAATGAGCAGTTCTTC. The complete variable domain, with remaining parts taken from reference TRBV28 and TRBJ2-1, reads DVKVTQSSRYLVKRTGEKVFLECVQDMDHENMFWYRQDPGLGLRLIYFSYDVKMKEKGDIPEGYSVSREKKERFSLILESASTNQTSMYLCASSPPPASGYNEQFFGPGTRLTVL.

V usage is TRBV6-2 or TRBV6-3 and J usage is TRBJ2-3; D not resolved. Trimming left V 5 bases short and J 6 bases short, with 12 bases between. CDR3 size: 13 residues. Germline CDR1 is MNHEY and CDR2 is SVGEGT. The CDR3 region is CASSLPPVDTQYF. The CDR3 DNA is TGTGCCAGCAGTCTCCCGCCTGTGGATACGCAGTATTTT.

This clonotype was observed at least ten times. This chain links TRBV6-1 with TRBJ2-1; tentatively, D is TRBD2 (5 bases). Germline loops: CDR1 MNHNS, CDR2 SASEGT. The CDR3 extends over 14 amino acids. V was cut by 5 bases and J by 0 bases, with 8 bases left in between. CDR3 region: CASSRLASYNEQFF. CDR3 DNA sequence: TGTGCCAGCAGTAGGCTAGCCTCCTACAATGAGCAGTTCTTC.

The V call is TRBV2, the J call TRBJ1-1; D is unclear. There are 17 residues in the CDR3. V was pared by 6 bases and J by 2 bases, with 22 bases between. Germline loops: CDR1 SNHLY, CDR2 FYNNEI. CDR3 sequence (DNA): TGTGCCAGCAGCCGCTCTATTCTGGCACGGGCAAACACTGAAGCTTTCTTT. Amino acid sequence: CASSRSILARANTEAFF.

There are a few counts of this clonotype. The rearrangement links TRBV12-3 or TRBV12-4 to TRBJ1-5, with 8 bases aligning to TRBD1. The junction had 8 bases not matched to a gene; V was cut back by 5 bases and J by 2 bases. This CDR3 is 16 amino acids long. CDR3 region: CASSRQGLLRNQPQHF. As DNA, the CDR3 is TGTGCCAGCAGTCGACAGGGGTTGTTACGCAATCAGCCCCAGCATTTT.

This clonotype appeared a few times. The V gene is TRBV6-1, the J gene TRBJ2-2, with D hard to call. The CDR3 length is 16 residues. CDR1 and CDR2 (germline): MNHNS, SASEGT. The V end lost 6 bases, the J end lost 0 bases, and 14 bases lay between the germline ends. The CDR3 sequence: CASSFGPHTNTGELFF. DNA for the CDR3: TGTGCCAGCAGCTTCGGCCCACACACGAACACCGGGGAGCTGTTTTTT.

Only a few counts were recorded for this clonotype. The V call is TRBV15, the J call TRBJ2-3, with D perhaps matching TRBD1 or TRBD2 (7 bases each). The germline CDR1 and CDR2 sequences are LNHNV and YYDKDF (reference sequence). CDR3 length equals 14 residues. The V gene lost 6 bases and the J gene lost 5 bases, with 15 bases spanning the gap. The CDR3 DNA reads as TGTGCCACCAGTTATCAGGGGGGGGGAGATACGCAGTATTTT. Amino acid sequence: CATSYQGGGDTQYF.

The rearrangement uses TRBV6-2 or TRBV6-3 and TRBJ1-5, with D maybe TRBD1 (5 bases). Germline loops: CDR1 MNHEY, CDR2 SVGEGT. The CDR3 contains 13 residues. Trimming cost V 1 base and J 9 bases, with 10 bases left between them. Here the CDR3 DNA reads TGTGCCAGCAGTTACTTCGCGGGGCTGCCCCAGCATTTT. Protein product: CASSYFAGLPQHF.

The rearrangement links TRBV4-1 to TRBJ2-5, with 8 bases fitting TRBD2. With V trimmed by 4 bases and J by 3 bases, 16 bases remained unmatched. Germline V lookup: CDR1 MGHRA, CDR2 YSYEKL. The CDR3 extends over 18 amino acids. In DNA form, the CDR3 reads TGCGCCAGCAGCCTTAGGGGTCCGAAAGCGGGGGTGAAAGAGACCCAGTACTTC. This gives the protein CASSLRGPKAGVKETQYF.

CDR3 loop: CSVASTANTEAFF. CDR3 sequence (DNA): TGCAGCGTCGCCTCGACAGCGAACACTGAAGCTTTCTTT. The V call is TRBV29-1, the J call TRBJ1-1; possibly TRBD1 for D (5 bases). The CDR3 runs to 13 residues. CDR1 is SQVTM, CDR2 ANQGSEA, per germline. Between the trimmed V and J ends, which lost 6 bases and 1 base, there was a span of 12 bases.

This clonotype occurred a few times. The J gene is TRBJ1-2, the V gene TRBV4-1; maybe TRBD1 (5 bases). The CDR3 covers 18 residues. Between the trimmed V and J ends, which lost 0 bases and 7 bases, there was a span of 24 bases. CDR1 and CDR2 (germline): MGHRA, YSYEKL. The CDR3 bases are TGCGCCAGCAGCCAAGATCCTTCCCACCATGTTCTAACAGGTGGCTACACCTTC. It translates to CASSQDPSHHVLTGGYTF.

This clonotype occurred a few times. The V and J genes are TRBV5-6 and TRBJ1-6, with D tentatively TRBD1 (6 bases). The CDR3 is made up of 12 amino acids. Germline loops: CDR1 SGHDT, CDR2 YYEEEE. With 4 bases removed from V and 10 bases from J, the gap between germline ends came to 9 bases. The CDR3 nucleotides are TGTGCCAGCAGCCCCAGGGGCTCACCCCTCCACTTT. It is translated as CASSPRGSPLHF.

In its sample, this clonotype was seen a few times. This clone may be a read error of a much larger clone one base away. The chain uses TRBV7-6 and TRBJ1-4; D uncertain. This CDR3 has 14 amino acids. V was cut by 3 bases and J by 0 bases, with 5 bases left in between. The V gene's germline CDR1 is SGHVS and CDR2 FNYEAQ. The chain's CDR3 is CASSFTATNEKLFF. CDR3 in DNA: TGTGCCAGCAGCTTTACGGCAACTAATGAAAAACTGTTTTTT.

This clonotype came up a few times. The chain carries TRBV9 and TRBJ1-1; 9 bases map to TRBD1. This CDR3 region has 15 residues. Per germline, CDR1 SGDLS and CDR2 YYNGEE. The V and J ends lost 3 bases and 2 bases, in that order; junction bases with no gene match: 5. As DNA, the CDR3 is TGTGCCAGCAGCGAACAGGGGGCTAGAAACACTGAAGCTTTCTTT. As protein: CASSEQGARNTEAFF. The whole variable domain, remainder taken from reference TRBV9 and TRBJ1-1, is DSGVTQTPKHLITATGQRVTLRCSPRSGDLSVYWYQQSLDQGLQFLIQYYNGEERAKGNILERFSAQQFPDLHSELNLSSLELGDSALYFCASSEQGARNTEAFFGQGTRLTVV.

This clonotype appeared a few times. This chain uses TRBV19 with TRBJ1-4, with TRBD1 as a possible D gene (6 bases). Trimming shortened V by 5 bases and J by 1 base, and 8 bases separated the two germline ends. The CDR3 is 14 residues long. Germline CDR1 and CDR2: LNHDA and SQIVND (reference sequence). Written as DNA, the CDR3 is TGTGCCAGTAGTCGGACAGAAACTAATGAAAAACTGTTTTTT. Amino acids: CASSRTETNEKLFF. The full variable domain, completed using reference TRBV19 and TRBJ1-4, is DGGITQSPKYLFRKEGQNVTLSCEQNLNHDAMYWYRQDPGQGLRLIYYSQIVNDFQKGDIAEGYSVSREKKESFPLTVTSAQKNPTAFYLCASSRTETNEKLFFGSGTQLSVL.